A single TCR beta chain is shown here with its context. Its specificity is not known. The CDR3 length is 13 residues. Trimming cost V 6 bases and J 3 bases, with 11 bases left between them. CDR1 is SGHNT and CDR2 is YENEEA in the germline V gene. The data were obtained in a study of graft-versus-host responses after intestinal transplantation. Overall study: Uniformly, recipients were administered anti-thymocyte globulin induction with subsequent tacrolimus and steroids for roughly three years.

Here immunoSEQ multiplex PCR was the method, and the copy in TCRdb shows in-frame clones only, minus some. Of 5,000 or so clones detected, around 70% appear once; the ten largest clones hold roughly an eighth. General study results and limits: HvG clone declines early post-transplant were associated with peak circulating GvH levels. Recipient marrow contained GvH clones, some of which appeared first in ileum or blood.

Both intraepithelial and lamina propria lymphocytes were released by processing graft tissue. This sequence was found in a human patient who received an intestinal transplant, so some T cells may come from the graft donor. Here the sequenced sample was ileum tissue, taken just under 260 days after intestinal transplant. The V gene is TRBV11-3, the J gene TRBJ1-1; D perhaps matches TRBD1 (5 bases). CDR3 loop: CASSSTEYTEAFF. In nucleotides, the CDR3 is TGTGCCAGCAGTTCGACAGAGTACACTGAAGCTTTCTTT.